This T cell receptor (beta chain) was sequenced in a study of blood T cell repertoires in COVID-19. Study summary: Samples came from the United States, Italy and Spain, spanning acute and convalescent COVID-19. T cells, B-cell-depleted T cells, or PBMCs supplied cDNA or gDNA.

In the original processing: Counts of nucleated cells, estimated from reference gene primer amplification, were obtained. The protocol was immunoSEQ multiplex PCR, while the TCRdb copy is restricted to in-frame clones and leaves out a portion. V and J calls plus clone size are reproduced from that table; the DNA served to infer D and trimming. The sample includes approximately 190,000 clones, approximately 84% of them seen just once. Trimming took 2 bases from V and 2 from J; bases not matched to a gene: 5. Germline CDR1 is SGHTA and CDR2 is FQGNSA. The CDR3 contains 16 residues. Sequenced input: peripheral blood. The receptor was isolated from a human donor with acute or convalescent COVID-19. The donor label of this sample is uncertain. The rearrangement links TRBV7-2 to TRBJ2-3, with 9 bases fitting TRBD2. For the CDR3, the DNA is TGTGCCAGCAGCTTACGGCTAGCGGGGCCCACAGATACGCAGTATTTT. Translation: CASSLRLAGPTDTQYF.